Shown below are 2 T cell receptor beta chains from a single sample sequenced in a study of shared T cell receptors in the human thymus. Clones were sequenced by immunoSEQ multiplex PCR, and TCRdb holds only the in-frame ones, with some missing. Of a few hundred thousand clones listed, 85% to 95% are singletons. Sequencing input: thymocytes. These receptors were obtained from a human donor.

This chain joins TRBV28 and TRBJ1-5; D not certain. Trimming left V 8 bases short and J 1 base short, with 15 bases between. Germline V CDR1 and CDR2: MDHEN, SYDVKM. There are 15 residues in the CDR3. This CDR3 reads CASLPGMRSNQPQHF. DNA for the CDR3: TGTGCCAGCTTACCGGGGATGAGGAGCAATCAGCCCCAGCATTTT.

J is TRBJ2-7 and V is TRBV27; unclear D gene. The germline CDR1 and CDR2 sequences are MNHEY and SMNVEV (reference sequence). V was pared by 2 bases and J by 9 bases, with 8 bases between. The CDR3 runs 11 residues. The CDR3 DNA sequence: TGTGCCAGCAGTTTACCCCCGGCGCAGTACTTC. It encodes CASSLPPAQYF.